This entry lists 29 T cell receptor beta chains sequenced from one sample in a study of OX40 agonist ivuxolimab in advanced cancers. Assay: immunoSEQ multiplex PCR; the TCRdb copy retains only in-frame clones and omits some. The data show roughly 45,000 clones, roughly 85% seen once. Here the sequenced sample was CD4+ or CD8+ T cells sorted from blood, taken in a trial of the OX40 agonist ivuxolimab. The receptors shown here come from an adult with an advanced solid tumor such as melanoma, head and neck, liver or kidney cancer.

The chain carries TRBV5-1 and TRBJ2-3, with D perhaps TRBD1 (6 bases). This CDR3 contains 18 residues. The V end was cut by 4 bases, the J end by 0 bases, with 21 bases between. Germline V gives CDR1 SGHRS, CDR2 YFSETQ. CDR3 DNA sequence: TGCGCCAGCAGCCCGGGACACCCGAACCCCACTAGCACAGATACGCAGTATTTT. This sequence encodes CASSPGHPNPTSTDTQYF.

The chain joins TRBV29-1 to TRBJ1-2; D is unresolved. The CDR3 is 11 residues long. The germline V and J ends were trimmed by 0 bases and 7 bases, with 6 bases remaining between them. Germline V lookup: CDR1 SQVTM, CDR2 ANQGSEA. CDR3 nucleotide sequence: TGCAGCGTTGAAGATCTCGGTGGCTACACCTTC. Its translation: CSVEDLGGYTF.

V is TRBV6-4 and J is TRBJ2-5, with D possibly matching TRBD1 (5 bases). In germline, CDR1 is MRHNA, CDR2 SNTAGT. Trimming pared 2 bases from V and 5 bases from J, leaving 9 bases between. This CDR3 region has 13 residues. The DNA of the CDR3 is TGTGCCAGCAGTGACAAGTGGGGCGAGACCCAGTACTTC. It yields the protein CASSDKWGETQYF.

The V gene is TRBV7-9, the J gene TRBJ2-6; D unclear. Germline-derived CDR1 and CDR2 are SEHNR and FQNEAQ (reference sequence). The CDR3 spans 15 residues. Deletions cut 7 bases from V and 0 bases from J, with 10 bases between. The chain's CDR3 is CASTPRPSGANVLTF. DNA for the CDR3: TGTGCCAGCACCCCCCGGCCCTCTGGGGCCAACGTCCTGACTTTC.

This chain connects TRBV15 to TRBJ2-1, with TRBD1 identical over 9 bases. V was clipped by 1 base and J by 3 bases; unmatched bases: 4. This CDR3 contains 16 residues. Germline V CDR1 and CDR2: LNHNV, YYDKDF (reference sequence). The CDR3 DNA reads TGTGCCACCAGCAGAGCCCGGGACAGGGACTACAATGAGCAGTTCTTC. It specifies CATSRARDRDYNEQFF.

The rearrangement uses TRBV7-3 and TRBJ2-7, with 7 bases lining up with TRBD1. Germline V gives CDR1 SGHTA, CDR2 FQGTGA. The J segment lost 4 bases and the V segment lost 4 bases, leaving 13 bases of the junction unmatched. This CDR3 region has 16 residues. The DNA for the CDR3 is TGTGCCAGCAGCTCCCAGCTCAGGGGGACGACTTACGAGCAGTACTTC. Translating gives CASSSQLRGTTYEQYF.

The chain has TRBV4-1 and TRBJ1-5; D gene uncertain. Germline CDR1 MGHRA, CDR2 YSYEKL. Trimming shortened V by 3 bases and J by 0 bases, and 15 bases separated the two germline ends. This CDR3 is 17 amino acids long. The CDR3 sequence is CASSQAPPPNSNQPQHF. CDR3 DNA: TGCGCCAGCAGCCAGGCCCCACCACCAAATAGCAATCAGCCCCAGCATTTT.

The rearrangement links TRBV7-6 to TRBJ2-7, with TRBD1 matching 7 bases. The CDR3 consists of 15 residues. The J segment lost 5 bases and the V segment lost 5 bases, leaving 12 bases of the junction unmatched. Germline V lookup: CDR1 SGHVS, CDR2 FNYEAQ. The CDR3 spells CASSVDRVYQHEQYF. The CDR3 nucleotides read TGTGCCAGCAGCGTTGACAGGGTGTACCAGCACGAGCAGTACTTC.

This clone was seen only a few times. V is TRBV9 and J is TRBJ1-1; D is undetermined. Trimming took off 3 bases at V and 3 bases at J, with 9 bases between the two ends. The CDR3 runs to 13 residues. Germline CDR1 SGDLS, CDR2 YYNGEE. The CDR3 loop is CASSEGLYTEAFF. As DNA, the CDR3 is TGTGCCAGCAGCGAAGGACTTTACACTGAAGCTTTCTTT.

The genes are TRBV27 and TRBJ2-7; no clear D. There are 14 residues in the CDR3. V shed 3 bases and J shed 3 bases, with 12 bases lying between them. Germline V gene lookup returns CDR1 MNHEY and CDR2 SMNVEV (reference sequence). The CDR3 is CASSFRAENYEQYV. In DNA, the CDR3 is TGTGCCAGCAGTTTTAGGGCGGAAAACTACGAGCAGTACGTC.

The chain recombines TRBV6-1 with TRBJ2-3; D is undetermined. The germline V gene encodes CDR1 MNHNS and CDR2 SASEGT. The ends were cut back, 2 bases at V and 2 bases at J, with 8 bases in the middle. The CDR3 length is 14 residues. CDR3 residues: CASSETPDTDTQYF. The CDR3 DNA is TGTGCCAGCAGTGAAACGCCAGACACAGATACGCAGTATTTT.

The chain links TRBV4-3 to TRBJ1-3; 11 bases fit TRBD1. Trimming took 0 bases from V and 3 from J; bases not matched to a gene: 4. The CDR3 sequence is 17 residues long. In germline, CDR1 is LGHNA, CDR2 YSLEER. The CDR3 DNA follows: TGCGCCAGCAGCCAAGATCGGACAGGGGGCGTTGGAAACACCATATATTTT. This gives the protein CASSQDRTGGVGNTIYF.

The chain couples TRBV9 to TRBJ2-1; D possibly corresponds to TRBD2 (7 bases). V was shortened by 3 bases and J by 8 bases, with 21 bases between the two germline ends. The CDR3 is 16 amino acids. The germline V gene has CDR1 SGDLS and CDR2 YYNGEE. The CDR3 bases are TGTGCCAGCAGCGCGGGGGGCACATTGGTGTTAGATGAGCAGTTCTTC. Amino acid sequence: CASSAGGTLVLDEQFF.

V is TRBV5-1 and J is TRBJ2-7, with D possibly being TRBD1 (6 bases). CDR3 length: 15 amino acids. Germline assignment: CDR1 SGHRS and CDR2 YFSETQ. The V gene lost 1 base and the J gene lost 1 base, with 12 bases spanning the gap. The CDR3 spells CASSLTGLGSYEQYV. In nucleotides, the CDR3 is TGCGCCAGCAGCTTGACAGGGTTAGGATCCTACGAGCAGTACGTC.

V and J are TRBV19 and TRBJ2-5, with TRBD2 identical over 12 bases. Losses at the gene ends were 6 bases for V and 5 bases for J; bases not matched to a gene: 13. The CDR3 is 17 residues long. Germline V gene sequence: CDR1 LNHDA, CDR2 SQIVND (reference sequence). DNA of the CDR3: TGTGCCAGTAGCCAAGGACTAGCGGGGAATTCACTGGAGACCCAGTACTTC. This sequence encodes CASSQGLAGNSLETQYF.

In its sample, this clone was seen once. The V gene is TRBV10-3, the J gene TRBJ2-1, with TRBD2 matching 10 bases. V shed 7 bases and J 8 bases; nucleotides not matched to a gene: 8. Germline V gives CDR1 ENHRY, CDR2 SYGVKD. The length of the CDR3 is 14 residues. The CDR3 DNA reads as TGTGCCATCATGCCGGGACTAGCGTCCCATGAGCAGTTCTTC. Its translation is CAIMPGLASHEQFF.

This clone was detected only once. The gene calls are TRBV4-1 and TRBJ2-3; D gene ambiguous. From germline, CDR1 is MGHRA and CDR2 YSYEKL. The CDR3 length is 16 residues. V shed 2 bases and J shed 1 base, with 13 bases lying between them. The CDR3 DNA reads TGCGCCAGCAGCCAACTGACGTCACTGGGCACAGATACGCAGTATTTT. Translation: CASSQLTSLGTDTQYF.

This chain uses TRBV7-3 with TRBJ2-1; weak D call: TRBD2 (7 bases). V was clipped by 8 bases and J by 6 bases, with 14 bases between them. The CDR3 length is 13 residues. Germline CDR1 reads SGHTA; CDR2 reads FQGTGA. This CDR3 reads CASSGGLRNEQFF. The CDR3 DNA follows: TGTGCCAGCTCGGGGGGCCTCCGCAATGAGCAGTTCTTC. Based on the CDR3 plus reference TRBV7-3 and TRBJ2-1, the full variable domain is GAGVSQTPSNKVTEKGKYVELRCDPISGHTALYWYRQSLGQGPEFLIYFQGTGAADDSGLPNDRFFAVRPEGSVSTLKIQRTERGDSAVYLCASSGGLRNEQFFGPGTRLTVL.

The chain employs TRBV27 and TRBJ2-7, with a possible D match to TRBD1 (5 bases). Per germline, CDR1 MNHEY and CDR2 SMNVEV (reference sequence). The CDR3 contains 14 residues. V dropped 7 bases and J dropped 0 bases, with 13 bases sitting between them. CDR3 in amino acids: CASKQVTSSYEQYF. As DNA, the CDR3 is TGTGCCAGCAAACAGGTCACCAGCTCCTACGAGCAGTACTTC.

This clone has a handful of counts. The chain uses TRBV7-2 and TRBJ1-1; D is unclear. Looked up from germline, CDR1 is SGHTA and CDR2 is FQGNSA. The V end lost 5 bases, the J end lost 7 bases, and 8 bases lay between the germline ends. This CDR3 has 11 residues. Here the CDR3 DNA reads TGTGCCAGCAGCCAAGGGCTTGAAGCTTTCTTT. Translated, it gives CASSQGLEAFF.

V is TRBV7-9 and J is TRBJ1-1; 9 bases line up with TRBD1. The CDR3 is 15 residues long. From germline, CDR1 is SEHNR and CDR2 FQNEAQ (reference sequence). The junction had 2 bases not matched to a gene; V was cut back by 2 bases and J by 1 base. This CDR3 reads CASSLWGQGNTEAFF. Written as DNA, the CDR3 is TGTGCCAGCAGCTTATGGGGACAGGGGAACACTGAAGCTTTCTTT.

This clone was seen only a few times. The chain employs TRBV4-2 and TRBJ2-7, with unresolved D. Germline V CDR1 and CDR2: LGHNA, YNFKEQ. This CDR3 region has 14 residues. V was pared by 2 bases and J by 1 base, with 9 bases between. The CDR3 protein is CASSQNDGSYEQYV. The CDR3 DNA reads TGTGCCAGCAGCCAAAATGACGGATCCTACGAGCAGTACGTC.

V gene TRBV6-1 combines with J gene TRBJ2-7; tentatively, D is TRBD2 (5 bases). In germline, CDR1 is MNHNS, CDR2 SASEGT. V shed 0 bases and J shed 1 base, with 10 bases lying between them. The CDR3 contains 15 residues. CDR3 bases: TGTGCCAGCAGTGAAGCGATAGACTATTCCTACGAGCAGTACTTC. It translates to CASSEAIDYSYEQYF.

The gene calls are TRBV9 and TRBJ2-1; 12 bases align to TRBD2. V trimming: 4 bases; J trimming: 5 bases; junction bases outside the gene matches: 7. CDR1 is SGDLS and CDR2 is YYNGEE in the germline V gene. This CDR3 contains 16 residues. This chain's CDR3 is CASSPRLAGAHNEQFF. As DNA, the CDR3 is TGTGCCAGCAGCCCCCGACTAGCGGGGGCCCACAATGAGCAGTTCTTC.

The chain carries TRBV10-3 and TRBJ2-1, with 13 positions matching TRBD2. Germline V gene lookup returns CDR1 ENHRY and CDR2 SYGVKD. The CDR3 extends over 16 amino acids. V was pared by 3 bases and J by 4 bases, with 3 bases of the junction left unmatched. The CDR3 region is CAISDGLAGEYNEQFF. CDR3 bases: TGTGCCATCAGTGACGGACTAGCGGGGGAGTACAATGAGCAGTTCTTC.

The chain has TRBV27 and TRBJ2-2; D not certain. This CDR3 has 11 amino acids. Between the trimmed V and J ends, which lost 8 bases and 7 bases, there was a span of 8 bases. Germline-derived CDR1 and CDR2 are MNHEY and SMNVEV (reference sequence). Here the CDR3 reads CASQAGGELFF. The CDR3, as DNA: TGTGCCAGCCAAGCAGGCGGGGAGCTGTTTTTT.

This clone was observed a few times. The V gene is TRBV4-1, the J gene TRBJ2-1, with 7 bases fitting TRBD1. CDR1 MGHRA and CDR2 YSYEKL come from the germline V gene. V gave up 1 base and J gave up 6 bases; unmatched junction bases: 3. The CDR3 runs to 14 residues. DNA of the CDR3: TGCGCCAGCAGCCAAGGAGGACAGGTCAATGAGCAGTTCTTC. Translation gives CASSQGGQVNEQFF.

The CDR3 region is CASSVAPGREQFF. CDR3 coding DNA: TGTGCCAGCAGCGTAGCTCCTGGTCGTGAGCAGTTCTTC. The V and J genes are TRBV9 and TRBJ2-1, with unresolved D. Looked up from germline, CDR1 is SGDLS and CDR2 is YYNGEE. The CDR3 has 13 residues. V dropped 0 bases and J dropped 9 bases, with 10 bases sitting between them.

This clone came up a few times. The J gene is TRBJ1-2, the V gene TRBV9, with no clear D. The ends were cut back, 4 bases at V and 0 bases at J, with 13 bases in the middle. Germline CDR1 reads SGDLS; CDR2 reads YYNGEE. The CDR3 loop spans 15 amino acids. The DNA of the CDR3 is TGTGCCAGCAGCCAGGATGGGTTCTCTAACTATGGCTACACCTTC. Its protein product is CASSQDGFSNYGYTF.